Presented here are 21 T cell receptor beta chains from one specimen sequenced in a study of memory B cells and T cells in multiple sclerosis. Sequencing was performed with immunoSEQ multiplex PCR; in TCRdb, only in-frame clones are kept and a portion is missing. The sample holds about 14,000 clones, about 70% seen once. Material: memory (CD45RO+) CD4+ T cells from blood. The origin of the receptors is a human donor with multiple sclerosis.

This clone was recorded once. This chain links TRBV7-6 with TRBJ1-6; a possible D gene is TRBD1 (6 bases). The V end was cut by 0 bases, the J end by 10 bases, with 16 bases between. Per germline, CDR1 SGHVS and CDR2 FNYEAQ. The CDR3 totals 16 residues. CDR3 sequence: CASSLARGGAGSPLHF. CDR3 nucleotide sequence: TGTGCCAGCAGCTTAGCGAGGGGGGGGGCTGGCTCACCCCTCCACTTT.

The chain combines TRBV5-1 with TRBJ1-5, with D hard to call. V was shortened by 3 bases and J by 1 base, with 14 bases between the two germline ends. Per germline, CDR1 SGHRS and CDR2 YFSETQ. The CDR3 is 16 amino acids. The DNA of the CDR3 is TGCGCCAGCAGCTCTGCGGCGGAGACCAGCAATCAGCCCCAGCATTTT. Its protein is CASSSAAETSNQPQHF.

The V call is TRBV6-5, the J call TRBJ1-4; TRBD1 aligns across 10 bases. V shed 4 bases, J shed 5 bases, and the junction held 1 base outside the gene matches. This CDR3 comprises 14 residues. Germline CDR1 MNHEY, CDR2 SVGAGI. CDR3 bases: TGTGCCAGCAGTTGGGGACAGGGGAATGAAAAACTGTTTTTT. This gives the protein CASSWGQGNEKLFF.

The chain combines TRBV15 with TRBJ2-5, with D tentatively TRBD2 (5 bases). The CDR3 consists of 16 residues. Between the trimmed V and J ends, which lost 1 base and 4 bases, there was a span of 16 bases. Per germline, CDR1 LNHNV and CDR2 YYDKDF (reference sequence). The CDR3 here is CATSRAGGLATETQYF. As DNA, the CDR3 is TGTGCCACCAGCAGAGCGGGCGGCCTAGCTACAGAGACCCAGTACTTC. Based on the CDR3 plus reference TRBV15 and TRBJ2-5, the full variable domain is DAMVIQNPRYQVTQFGKPVTLSCSQTLNHNVMYWYQQKSSQAPKLLFHYYDKDFNNEADTPDNFQSRRPNTSFCFLDIRSPGLGDTAMYLCATSRAGGLATETQYFGPGTRLLVL.

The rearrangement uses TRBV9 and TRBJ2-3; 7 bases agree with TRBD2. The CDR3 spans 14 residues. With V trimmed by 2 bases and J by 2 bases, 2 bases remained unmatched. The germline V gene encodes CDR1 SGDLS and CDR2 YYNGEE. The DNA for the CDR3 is TGTGCCAGCAGCGTGGGAGGGCTCACAGATACGCAGTATTTT. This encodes CASSVGGLTDTQYF.

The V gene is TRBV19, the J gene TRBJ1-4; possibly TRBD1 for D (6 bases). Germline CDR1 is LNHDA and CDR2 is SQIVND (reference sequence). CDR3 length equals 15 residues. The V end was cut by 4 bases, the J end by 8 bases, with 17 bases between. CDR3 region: CASSTSGQIGEKLFF. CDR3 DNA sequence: TGTGCCAGTAGTACGTCGGGACAAATTGGAGAAAAACTGTTTTTT.

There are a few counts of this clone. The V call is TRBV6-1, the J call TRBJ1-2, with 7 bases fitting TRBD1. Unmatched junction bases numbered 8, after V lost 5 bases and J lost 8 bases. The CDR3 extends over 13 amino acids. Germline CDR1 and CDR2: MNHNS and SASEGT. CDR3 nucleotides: TGTGCCAGCAGTATTTACAGGGGAGACGGCTACACCTTC. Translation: CASSIYRGDGYTF.

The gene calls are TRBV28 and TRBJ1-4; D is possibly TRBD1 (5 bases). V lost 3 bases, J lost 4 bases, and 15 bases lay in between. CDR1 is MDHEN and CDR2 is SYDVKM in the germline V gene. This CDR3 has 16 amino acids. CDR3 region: CASSLFDRGGNEKLFF. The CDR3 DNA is TGTGCCAGCAGTTTGTTCGATAGGGGAGGTAATGAAAAACTGTTTTTT.

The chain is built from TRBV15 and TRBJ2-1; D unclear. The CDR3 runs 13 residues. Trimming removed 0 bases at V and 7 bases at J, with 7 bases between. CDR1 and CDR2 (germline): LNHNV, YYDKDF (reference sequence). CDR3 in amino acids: CATSRDLRNEQFF. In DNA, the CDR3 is TGTGCCACCAGCAGAGATCTCAGGAATGAGCAGTTCTTC.

In DNA, the CDR3 is TGCAGCGTTAGAAGCGGGAGGTCCCGAAATGAGCAGTTCTTC. Translation gives CSVRSGRSRNEQFF. The J gene is TRBJ2-1, the V gene TRBV29-1; TRBD2 matches at 9 bases. Germline CDR1 is SQVTM and CDR2 is ANQGSEA. The V gene end was trimmed by 5 bases and the J gene end by 7 bases; junction bases not matched to a gene: 9. The CDR3 spans 14 residues.

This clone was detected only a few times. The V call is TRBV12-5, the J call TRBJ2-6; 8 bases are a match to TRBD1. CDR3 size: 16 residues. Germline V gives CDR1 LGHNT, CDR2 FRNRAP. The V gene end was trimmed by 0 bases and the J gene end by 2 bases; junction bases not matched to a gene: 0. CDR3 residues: CASGLVQGAGANVLTF. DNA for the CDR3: TGTGCTAGTGGTTTGGTACAGGGGGCTGGGGCCAACGTCCTGACTTTC.

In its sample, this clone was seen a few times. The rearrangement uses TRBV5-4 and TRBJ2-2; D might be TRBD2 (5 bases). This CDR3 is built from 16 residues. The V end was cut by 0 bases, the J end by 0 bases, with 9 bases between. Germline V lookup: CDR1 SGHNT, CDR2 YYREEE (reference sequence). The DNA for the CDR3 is TGTGCCAGCAGCTTGGAAGTCGGGACGAACACCGGGGAGCTGTTTTTT. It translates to CASSLEVGTNTGELFF.

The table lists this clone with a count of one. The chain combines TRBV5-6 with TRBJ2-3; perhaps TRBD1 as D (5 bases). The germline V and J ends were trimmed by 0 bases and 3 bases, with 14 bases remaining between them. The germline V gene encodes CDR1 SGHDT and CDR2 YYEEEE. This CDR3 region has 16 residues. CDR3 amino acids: CASSLGRWGQTDTQYF. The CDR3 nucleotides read TGTGCCAGCAGCTTGGGTCGTTGGGGCCAAACAGATACGCAGTATTTT.

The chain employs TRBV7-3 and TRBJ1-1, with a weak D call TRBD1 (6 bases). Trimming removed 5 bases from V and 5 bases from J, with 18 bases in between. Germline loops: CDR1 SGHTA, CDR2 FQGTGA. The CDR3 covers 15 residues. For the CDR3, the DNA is TGTGCCAGCAGCGAAGGGGCAGGGGCGAGAACTGAAGCTTTCTTT. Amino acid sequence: CASSEGAGARTEAFF.

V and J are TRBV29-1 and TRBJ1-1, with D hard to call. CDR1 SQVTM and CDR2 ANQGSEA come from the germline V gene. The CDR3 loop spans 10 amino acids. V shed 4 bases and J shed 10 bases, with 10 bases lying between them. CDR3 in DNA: TGCAGCGTTGGTGAGGGAGCAGCTTTCTTT. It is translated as CSVGEGAAFF.

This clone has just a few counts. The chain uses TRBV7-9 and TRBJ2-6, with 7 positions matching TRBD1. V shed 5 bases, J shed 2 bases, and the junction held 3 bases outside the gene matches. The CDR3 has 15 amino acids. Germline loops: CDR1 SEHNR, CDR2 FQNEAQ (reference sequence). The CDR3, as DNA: TGTGCCAGCAGCAACAGGGGTGCTGGGGCCAACGTCCTGACTTTC. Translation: CASSNRGAGANVLTF.

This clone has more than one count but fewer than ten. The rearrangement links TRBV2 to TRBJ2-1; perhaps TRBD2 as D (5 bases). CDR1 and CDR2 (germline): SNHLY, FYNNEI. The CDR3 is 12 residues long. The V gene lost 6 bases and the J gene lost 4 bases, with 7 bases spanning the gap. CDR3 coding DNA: TGTGCCAGCAGGGGGAGTTACAATGAGCAGTTCTTC. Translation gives CASRGSYNEQFF.

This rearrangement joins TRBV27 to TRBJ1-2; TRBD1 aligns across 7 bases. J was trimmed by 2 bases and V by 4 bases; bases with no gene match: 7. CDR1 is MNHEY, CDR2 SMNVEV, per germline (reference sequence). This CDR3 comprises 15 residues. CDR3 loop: CASSSTGRWNYGYTF. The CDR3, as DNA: TGTGCCAGCAGTTCGACAGGGCGATGGAACTATGGCTACACCTTC.

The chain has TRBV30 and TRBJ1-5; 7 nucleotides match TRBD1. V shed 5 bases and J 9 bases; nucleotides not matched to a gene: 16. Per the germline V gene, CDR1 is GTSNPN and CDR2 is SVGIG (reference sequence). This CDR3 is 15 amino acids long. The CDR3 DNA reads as TGTGCCTGGGCTAGGGGGCCCTACGCCTTGGGGCCCCAGCATTTT. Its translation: CAWARGPYALGPQHF.

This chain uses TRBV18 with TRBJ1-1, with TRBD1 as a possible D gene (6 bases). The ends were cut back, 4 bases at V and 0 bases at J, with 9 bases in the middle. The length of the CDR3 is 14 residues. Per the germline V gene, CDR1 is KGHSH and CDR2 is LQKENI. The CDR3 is CASSRTDMNTEAFF. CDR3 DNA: TGTGCCAGCTCACGGACAGACATGAACACTGAAGCTTTCTTT.

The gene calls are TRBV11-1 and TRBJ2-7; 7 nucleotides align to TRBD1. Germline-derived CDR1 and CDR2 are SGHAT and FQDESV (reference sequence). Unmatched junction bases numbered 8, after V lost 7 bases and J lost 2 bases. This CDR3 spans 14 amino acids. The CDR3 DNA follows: TGTGCCAGCATCGCAGGGGGACCAACCTACGAGCAGTACTTC. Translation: CASIAGGPTYEQYF.